The clone carrying this T cell receptor beta chain turned up a few times. This record comes from a study of T cell changes during pregnancy in multiple sclerosis. CDR1 is SEHNR and CDR2 is FQNEAQ in the germline V gene (reference sequence). The V end lost 4 bases, the J end lost 1 base, and 7 bases lay between the germline ends. CDR3 length: 13 residues. Repertoires were generated with immunoSEQ multiplex PCR, while TCRdb's copy carries only in-frame clones and drops some. Of fewer than 110,000 clones listed, roughly 90% are singletons. This TCR was sampled from a female donor in good health, enrolled as a control in a pregnancy study. The chain is built from TRBV7-9 and TRBJ1-1, with D possibly being TRBD1 (5 bases). This specimen was peripheral blood, taken in the third trimester of pregnancy. The CDR3 sequence: CASSWGGNTEAFF. CDR3 nucleotides: TGTGCCAGCAGCTGGGGGGGGAACACTGAAGCTTTCTTT.